These 10 T cell receptor beta chains were sequenced from one sample in a study of OX40 agonist ivuxolimab in advanced cancers. Sequencing used immunoSEQ multiplex PCR; TCRdb keeps in-frame clones, though not all of them. The sample records tens of thousands of clones, under 90% being singletons. Sequenced material: CD4+ or CD8+ T cells sorted from blood, taken in a trial of the OX40 agonist ivuxolimab. These receptors came from an adult with an advanced solid tumor such as melanoma, head and neck, liver or kidney cancer.

The CDR3 sequence is CATSQGGGLADTQYF. As DNA, the CDR3 is TGTGCCACCTCGCAGGGCGGGGGACTCGCAGATACGCAGTATTTT. The rearrangement uses TRBV19 and TRBJ2-3; 7 bases agree with TRBD2. The CDR3 has 15 residues. CDR1 and CDR2 (germline): LNHDA, SQIVND (reference sequence). J lost 4 bases, V lost 10 bases, and 14 bases had no gene match.

The chain links TRBV19 to TRBJ1-5, with a weak D call TRBD1 (6 bases). The CDR3 runs 14 residues. The germline V gene has CDR1 LNHDA and CDR2 SQIVND (reference sequence). Between the trimmed V and J ends, which lost 8 bases and 2 bases, there was a span of 13 bases. CDR3 DNA sequence: TGTGCCAGTGCCGGGACACTCGGCAATCAGCCCCAGCATTTT. This encodes CASAGTLGNQPQHF.

The rearrangement links TRBV6-6 to TRBJ1-2; tentative D call: TRBD1 (5 bases). From germline, CDR1 is MNHNY and CDR2 SVGAGI (reference sequence). The ends were cut back, 2 bases at V and 6 bases at J, with 16 bases in the middle. This CDR3 has 15 residues. The chain's CDR3 is CASSYARGGRNGYTF. CDR3 DNA sequence: TGTGCCAGCAGTTACGCGCGGGGGGGAAGAAATGGCTACACCTTC.

This clone was detected a few times. This chain connects TRBV10-2 to TRBJ1-5; D remains unclear. There are 13 residues in the CDR3. Deletions cut 3 bases from V and 3 bases from J, with 6 bases between. The germline V gene encodes CDR1 WSHSY and CDR2 SAAADI. The CDR3 DNA reads as TGCGCCAGCAGTGACAGCACCAATCAGCCCCAGCATTTT. Translated: CASSDSTNQPQHF.

The chain is built from TRBV6-4 and TRBJ1-2; D gene unclear. Between the trimmed V and J ends, which lost 2 bases and 6 bases, there was a span of 16 bases. Germline CDR1 is MRHNA and CDR2 is SNTAGT. There are 15 residues in the CDR3. The CDR3 sequence is CASSDPGRSLNGYTF. The CDR3 coding sequence is TGTGCCAGCAGTGACCCCGGACGGTCCCTAAATGGCTACACCTTC.

This clone came up once. V is TRBV30 and J is TRBJ2-6, with D perhaps given as TRBD1 or TRBD2 (5 bases each). Germline-derived CDR1 and CDR2 are GTSNPN and SVGIG (reference sequence). CDR3 length: 15 residues. Trimming removed 4 bases at V and 3 bases at J, with 13 bases between. The CDR3 loop is CAWTQGVSGANVLTF. In nucleotides, the CDR3 is TGTGCCTGGACCCAGGGAGTGAGTGGGGCCAACGTCCTGACTTTC.

The chain recombines TRBV19 with TRBJ1-5, with TRBD1 matching over 10 bases. CDR3 length: 14 amino acids. Per the germline V gene, CDR1 is LNHDA and CDR2 is SQIVND (reference sequence). Germline trimming cut 3 bases from V and 7 bases from J; bases unmatched to any gene: 3. The CDR3, as DNA: TGTGCCAGTAGTATGTTGGGACAGGGGCAGCCCCAGCATTTT. Protein product: CASSMLGQGQPQHF. Using reference TRBV19 and TRBJ1-5 for the parts outside the CDR3, the full variable domain is DGGITQSPKYLFRKEGQNVTLSCEQNLNHDAMYWYRQDPGQGLRLIYYSQIVNDFQKGDIAEGYSVSREKKESFPLTVTSAQKNPTAFYLCASSMLGQGQPQHFGDGTRLSIL.

This clone came up a few times. The chain couples TRBV6-1 to TRBJ1-6; 7 bases are a match to TRBD1. This CDR3 has 15 residues. The germline CDR1 and CDR2 sequences are MNHNS and SASEGT. The V gene end was trimmed by 3 bases and the J gene end by 6 bases; junction bases not matched to a gene: 5. The CDR3 here is CASSDQTGTNSPLHF. Here the CDR3 DNA reads TGTGCCAGCAGTGATCAGACAGGGACTAATTCACCCCTCCACTTT.

The rearrangement uses TRBV7-9 and TRBJ1-1; 8 bases are a match to TRBD1. The J segment lost 14 bases and the V segment lost 5 bases, leaving 13 bases of the junction unmatched. This CDR3 spans 13 amino acids. Germline V gene lookup returns CDR1 SEHNR and CDR2 FQNEAQ (reference sequence). The CDR3 sequence is CASSPGQEGLVFF. Here the CDR3 DNA reads TGTGCCAGCAGCCCGGGACAGGAGGGGTTAGTGTTCTTT.

There are a few counts of this clone. The V gene is TRBV30, the J gene TRBJ2-7; D is ambiguous. CDR1 is GTSNPN and CDR2 is SVGIG in the germline V gene (reference sequence). V gave up 0 bases and J gave up 5 bases, with 8 bases separating them. This CDR3 contains 12 residues. Here the CDR3 DNA reads TGTGCCTGGAGTGTACATTTAAACGAGCAGTACTTC. It specifies CAWSVHLNEQYF.